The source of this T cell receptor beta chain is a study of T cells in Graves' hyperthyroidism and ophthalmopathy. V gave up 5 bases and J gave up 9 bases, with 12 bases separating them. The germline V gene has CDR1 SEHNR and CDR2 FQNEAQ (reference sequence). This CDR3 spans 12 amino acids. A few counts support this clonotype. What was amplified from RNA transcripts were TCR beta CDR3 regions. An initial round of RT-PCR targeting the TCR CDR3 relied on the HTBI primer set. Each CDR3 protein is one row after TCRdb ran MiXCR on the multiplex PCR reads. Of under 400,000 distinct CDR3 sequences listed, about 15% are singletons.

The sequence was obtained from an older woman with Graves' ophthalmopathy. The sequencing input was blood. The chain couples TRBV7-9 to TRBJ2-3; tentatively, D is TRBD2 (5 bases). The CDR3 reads CASSPEGTTQYF. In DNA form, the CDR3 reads TGTGCCAGCAGCCCAGAGGGTACGACGCAGTATTTT.